These T cell receptor beta chains were read from a single sample in a study of human T cells and chemical hapten exposure. TCRdb used MiXCR to reprocess the RACE reads, holding one entry per CDR3 protein. The sample comprises 180,000 or so distinct CDR3 sequences, around 30% of which are singletons, and just under 3% rests with the top ten. The sequencing used whole blood, collected in connection with sensitization to the hapten diphenylcyclopropenone (DPC). The receptors were gathered from a woman in her twenties or thirties with alopecia areata. Some clones in this sample may be carry-over from other donors' samples. Each CDR3 is given with its conserved first and last residue. D genes are given only for firm matches. Size values are once, few and many counts, or a class for expanded clones, and some rows have none.

d_gene,abundance,v_gene,j_gene,CDR3aa,CDR3nt
TRBD2,few,TRBV6-2/TRBV6-3,TRBJ2-7,CASRTFGLAGDYEQYF,TGTGCCAGCAGAACGTTCGGACTAGCGGGGGACTACGAGCAGTACTTC
TRBD2,few,TRBV13,TRBJ2-3,CASSVSGRSLSQYF,TGTGCCAGCAGCGTTAGCGGGAGAAGTTTGTCGCAGTATTTT
NA,many,TRBV3-1,TRBJ2-1,CASSQVRQEQFF,TGTGCCAGCAGCCAGGTGCGACAAGAGCAGTTCTTC
NA,few,TRBV29-1,TRBJ2-1,CSVGLTSYNEQFF,TGCAGCGTTGGGCTAACCTCCTACAATGAGCAGTTCTTC
NA,few,TRBV28,TRBJ1-1,CASGPRLGAFF,TGTGCCAGCGGCCCTAGACTGGGAGCTTTCTTT
TRBD2,few,TRBV28,TRBJ2-7,CASRASGRAREQYF,TGTGCCAGCAGGGCAAGCGGGAGGGCGAGGGAGCAGTACTTC
TRBD1,NA,TRBV20-1,TRBJ1-1,CSATDRGTEAFF,TGCAGTGCTACCGACAGGGGCACTGAAGCTTTCTTT
NA,NA,TRBV5-1,TRBJ2-5,CASSLDTHLGQETQYF,TGCGCCAGCAGCCTGGACACTCACCTGGGGCAAGAGACCCAGTACTTC
TRBD2,NA,TRBV29-1,TRBJ2-7,CSVGRLAGAENEQYF,TGCAGCGTTGGAAGACTAGCGGGAGCGGAGAACGAGCAGTACTTC
NA,few,TRBV2,TRBJ1-1,CASSEALISYGPNTEAFF,TGTGCCAGCAGTGAAGCGCTAATAAGTTACGGACCTAACACTGAAGCTTTCTTT
TRBD2,NA,TRBV6-6,TRBJ2-5,CASREAGTSIETQYF,TGTGCCAGCAGAGAAGCCGGGACTAGCATAGAGACCCAGTACTTC
NA,NA,TRBV4-3,TRBJ1-6,CASSQEGVGGNSPLHF,TGCGCCAGCAGCCAAGAGGGGGTGGGGGGTAATTCACCCCTCCACTTT
NA,few,TRBV4-2,TRBJ2-3,CASTPLVGADTQYF,TGTGCCAGCACCCCTCTGGTAGGCGCAGATACGCAGTATTTT
NA,few,TRBV28,TRBJ1-5,CASSPSGESQHF,TGTGCCAGCAGCCCCTCAGGGGAATCCCAGCATTTT
NA,NA,TRBV7-3,TRBJ2-2,CASGFSDTGELFF,TGTGCCAGCGGCTTTAGCGACACCGGGGAGCTGTTTTTT
NA,NA,TRBV27,TRBJ2-5,CASRSGGLQTQYF,TGTGCCAGCCGTTCCGGCGGGTTGCAGACCCAGTACTTC
TRBD1,few,TRBV6-1,TRBJ1-1,CASDPTGSTFTEAFF,TGTGCCAGCGACCCGACAGGGTCTACGTTCACTGAAGCTTTCTTT
TRBD1,few,TRBV28,TRBJ1-2,CASSSGQGNYGYTF,TGTGCCAGCAGTTCCGGACAGGGTAACTATGGCTACACCTTC
NA,NA,TRBV2,TRBJ1-2,CASSEGRVGYGYTF,TGTGCCAGCAGTGAAGGCAGGGTAGGCTATGGCTACACCTTC
NA,few,TRBV20-1,TRBJ1-2,CSAEQGTGGYTF,TGCAGTGCGGAACAGGGTACCGGTGGCTACACCTTC
NA,NA,TRBV20-1,TRBJ2-7,CSARVVYEQYF,TGCAGTGCTAGAGTGGTTTACGAGCAGTACTTC
NA,NA,TRBV29-1,TRBJ1-5,CSVETGPRGPQHF,TGCAGCGTAGAAACAGGGCCTCGGGGGCCCCAGCATTTT